The clone carrying this T cell receptor (beta chain) has only one observation. This entry is derived from a study of blood T cell repertoires in COVID-19. Background on the study: Samples came from the United States, Italy and Spain, spanning acute and convalescent COVID-19. Sample material is recorded as cDNA or gDNA derived from T cells, B-cell-depleted T cells, or PBMCs.

Original processing methods: Cell counts per sample came from amplifying reference gene primers. Assay: immunoSEQ multiplex PCR; the TCRdb copy retains only in-frame clones and omits some. V and J calls and clone size are those listed in that table; D and trimming were worked out from the DNA. The table includes 200,000 to 300,000 clones, about 85% detected once. Between the trimmed V and J ends, which lost 3 bases and 3 bases, there was a span of 16 bases. The CDR3 has 16 residues. The V gene's germline CDR1 is SNHLY and CDR2 FYNNEI. The sample was peripheral blood. The TCR comes from a woman aged 55-69 years with active or convalescent COVID-19. The chain employs TRBV2 and TRBJ2-3; perhaps TRBD1 as D (6 bases). CDR3 sequence reads: CASSDGQPVGTDTQYF. The CDR3 DNA follows: TGTGCCAGCAGTGATGGACAGCCGGTCGGGACAGATACGCAGTATTTT.